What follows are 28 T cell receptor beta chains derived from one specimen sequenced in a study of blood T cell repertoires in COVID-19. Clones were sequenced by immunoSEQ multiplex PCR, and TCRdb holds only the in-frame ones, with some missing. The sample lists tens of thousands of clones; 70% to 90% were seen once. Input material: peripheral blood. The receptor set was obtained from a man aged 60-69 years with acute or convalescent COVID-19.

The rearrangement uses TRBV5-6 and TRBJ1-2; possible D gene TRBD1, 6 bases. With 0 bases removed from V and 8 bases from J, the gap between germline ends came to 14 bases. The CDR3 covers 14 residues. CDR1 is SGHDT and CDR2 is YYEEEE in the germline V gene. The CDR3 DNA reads TGTGCCAGCAGCTTGGGATGGGGGCTTGGAGGCTACACCTTC. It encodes CASSLGWGLGGYTF.

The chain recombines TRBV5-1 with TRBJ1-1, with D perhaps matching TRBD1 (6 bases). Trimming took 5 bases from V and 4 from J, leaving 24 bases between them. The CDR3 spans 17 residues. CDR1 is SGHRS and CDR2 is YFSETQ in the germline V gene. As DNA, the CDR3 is TGCGCCAGCAGTTACGTTGCAGGGACAATCCCGGGCACTGAAGCTTTCTTT. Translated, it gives CASSYVAGTIPGTEAFF. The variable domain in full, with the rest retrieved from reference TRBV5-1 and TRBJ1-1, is KAGVTQTPRYLIKTRGQQVTLSCSPISGHRSVSWYQQTPGQGLQFLFEYFSETQRNKGNFPGRFSGRQFSNSRSEMNVSTLELGDSALYLCASSYVAGTIPGTEAFFGQGTRLTVV.

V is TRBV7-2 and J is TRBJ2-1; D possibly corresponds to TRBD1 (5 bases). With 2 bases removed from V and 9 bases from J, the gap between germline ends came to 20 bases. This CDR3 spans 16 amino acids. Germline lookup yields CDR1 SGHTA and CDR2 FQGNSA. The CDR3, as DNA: TGTGCCAGCAGCTTAAGCTCCCTTGGCAGGGCGGCTGAGCAGTTCTTC. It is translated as CASSLSSLGRAAEQFF.

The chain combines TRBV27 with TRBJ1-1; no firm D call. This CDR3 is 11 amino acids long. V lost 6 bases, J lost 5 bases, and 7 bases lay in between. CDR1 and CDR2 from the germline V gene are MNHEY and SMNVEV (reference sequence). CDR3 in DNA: TGTGCCAGCAGATCGGTAACTGAAGCTTTCTTT. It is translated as CASRSVTEAFF.

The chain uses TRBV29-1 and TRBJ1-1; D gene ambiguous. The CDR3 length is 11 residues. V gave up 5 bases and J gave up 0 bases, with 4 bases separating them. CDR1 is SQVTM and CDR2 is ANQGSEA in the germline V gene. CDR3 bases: TGCAGCGTTCACTTGAACACTGAAGCTTTCTTT. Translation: CSVHLNTEAFF.

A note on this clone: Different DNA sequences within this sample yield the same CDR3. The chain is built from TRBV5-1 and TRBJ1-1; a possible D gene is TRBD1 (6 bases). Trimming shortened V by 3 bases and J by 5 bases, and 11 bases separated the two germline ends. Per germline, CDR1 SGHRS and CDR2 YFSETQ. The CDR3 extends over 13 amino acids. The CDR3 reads CASSSEGGTEAFF. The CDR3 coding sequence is TGCGCCAGCAGCTCGGAGGGGGGGACTGAAGCTTTCTTT.

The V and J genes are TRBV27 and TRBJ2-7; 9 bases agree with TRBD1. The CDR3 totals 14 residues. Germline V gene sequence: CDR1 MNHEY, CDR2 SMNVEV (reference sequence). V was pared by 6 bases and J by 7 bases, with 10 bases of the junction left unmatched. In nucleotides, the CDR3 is TGTGCCAGCAGCCCGGGACAGGGTGGCGGGGAGCAGTACTTC. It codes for CASSPGQGGGEQYF.

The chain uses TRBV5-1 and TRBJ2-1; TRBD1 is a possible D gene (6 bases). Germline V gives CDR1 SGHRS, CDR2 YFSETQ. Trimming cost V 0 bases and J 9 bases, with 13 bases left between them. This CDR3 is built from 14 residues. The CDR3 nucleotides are TGCGCCAGCAGCTTGGTGAGGGGGTCCGCTGAGCAGTTCTTC. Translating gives CASSLVRGSAEQFF. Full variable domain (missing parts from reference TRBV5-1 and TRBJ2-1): KAGVTQTPRYLIKTRGQQVTLSCSPISGHRSVSWYQQTPGQGLQFLFEYFSETQRNKGNFPGRFSGRQFSNSRSEMNVSTLELGDSALYLCASSLVRGSAEQFFGPGTRLTVL.

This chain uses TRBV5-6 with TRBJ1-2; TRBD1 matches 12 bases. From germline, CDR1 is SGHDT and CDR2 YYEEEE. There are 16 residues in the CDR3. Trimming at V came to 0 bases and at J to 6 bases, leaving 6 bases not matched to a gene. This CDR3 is CASSLVKGQGANGYTF. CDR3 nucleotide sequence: TGTGCCAGCAGCTTGGTGAAGGGACAGGGGGCAAATGGCTACACCTTC.

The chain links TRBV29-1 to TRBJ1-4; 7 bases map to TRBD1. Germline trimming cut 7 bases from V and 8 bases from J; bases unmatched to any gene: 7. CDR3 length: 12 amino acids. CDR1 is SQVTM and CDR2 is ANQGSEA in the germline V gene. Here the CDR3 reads CSGRQTGEKLFF. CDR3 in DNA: TGCAGCGGACGACAGACAGGGGAAAAACTGTTTTTT.

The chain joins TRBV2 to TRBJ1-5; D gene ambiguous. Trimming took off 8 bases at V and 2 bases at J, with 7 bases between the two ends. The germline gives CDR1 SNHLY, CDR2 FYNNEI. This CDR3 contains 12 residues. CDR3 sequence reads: CASVGGNQPQHF. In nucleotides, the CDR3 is TGTGCCAGCGTCGGAGGCAATCAGCCCCAGCATTTT. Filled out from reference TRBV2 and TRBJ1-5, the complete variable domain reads EPEVTQTPSHQVTQMGQEVILRCVPISNHLYFYWYRQILGQKVEFLVSFYNNEISEKSEIFDDQFSVERPDGSNFTLKIRSTKLEDSAMYFCASVGGNQPQHFGDGTRLSIL.

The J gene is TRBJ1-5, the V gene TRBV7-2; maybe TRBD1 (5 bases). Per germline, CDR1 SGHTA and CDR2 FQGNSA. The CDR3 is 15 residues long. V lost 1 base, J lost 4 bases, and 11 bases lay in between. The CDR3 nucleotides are TGTGCCAGCAGCTTAGAAGGGGCAGGGAATCAGCCCCAGCATTTT. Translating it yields CASSLEGAGNQPQHF.

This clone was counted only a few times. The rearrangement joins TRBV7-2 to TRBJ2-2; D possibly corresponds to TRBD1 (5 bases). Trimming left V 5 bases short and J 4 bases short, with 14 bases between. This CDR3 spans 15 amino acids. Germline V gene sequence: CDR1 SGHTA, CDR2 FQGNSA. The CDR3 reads CASSPDRVVTGELFF. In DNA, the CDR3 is TGTGCCAGCAGCCCCGACAGAGTGGTCACCGGGGAGCTGTTTTTT.

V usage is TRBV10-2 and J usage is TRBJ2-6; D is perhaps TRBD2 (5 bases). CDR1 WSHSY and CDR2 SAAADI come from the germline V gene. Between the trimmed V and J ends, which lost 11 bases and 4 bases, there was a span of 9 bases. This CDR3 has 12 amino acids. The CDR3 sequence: CAARGGANVLTF. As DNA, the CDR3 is TGCGCCGCACGCGGGGGGGCCAACGTCCTGACTTTC.

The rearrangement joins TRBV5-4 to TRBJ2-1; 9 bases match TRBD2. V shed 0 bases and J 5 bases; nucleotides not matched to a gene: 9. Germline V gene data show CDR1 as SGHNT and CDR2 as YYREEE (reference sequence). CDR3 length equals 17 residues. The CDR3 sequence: CASSLGGTSNKHNEQFF. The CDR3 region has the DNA TGTGCCAGCAGCTTGGGGGGGACTAGCAATAAACACAATGAGCAGTTCTTC. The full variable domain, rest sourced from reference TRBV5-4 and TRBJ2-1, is ETGVTQSPTHLIKTRGQQVTLRCSSQSGHNTVSWYQQALGQGPQFIFQYYREEENGRGNFPPRFSGLQFPNYSSELNVNALELDDSALYLCASSLGGTSNKHNEQFFGPGTRLTVL.

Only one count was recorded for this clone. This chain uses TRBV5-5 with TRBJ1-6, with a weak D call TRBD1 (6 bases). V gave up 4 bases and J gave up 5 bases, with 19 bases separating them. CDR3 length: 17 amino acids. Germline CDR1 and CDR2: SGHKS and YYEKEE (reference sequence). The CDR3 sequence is CASSDTRGGLNNSPLHF. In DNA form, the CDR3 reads TGTGCCAGCAGCGACACTAGGGGGGGACTCAATAATTCACCCCTCCACTTT.

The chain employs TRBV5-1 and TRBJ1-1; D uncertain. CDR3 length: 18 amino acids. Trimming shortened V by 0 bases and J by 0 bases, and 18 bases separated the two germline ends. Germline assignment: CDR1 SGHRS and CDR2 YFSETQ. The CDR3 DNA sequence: TGCGCCAGCAGCTTGGCGATAATGAGGGCTGGCATGAACACTGAAGCTTTCTTT. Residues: CASSLAIMRAGMNTEAFF.

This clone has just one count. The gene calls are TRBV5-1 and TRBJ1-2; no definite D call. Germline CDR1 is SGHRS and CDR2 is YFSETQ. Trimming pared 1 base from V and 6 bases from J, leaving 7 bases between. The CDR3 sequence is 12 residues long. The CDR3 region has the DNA TGCGCCAGCAGCTTGTACATACATGGCTACACCTTC. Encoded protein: CASSLYIHGYTF. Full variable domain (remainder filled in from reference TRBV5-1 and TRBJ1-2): KAGVTQTPRYLIKTRGQQVTLSCSPISGHRSVSWYQQTPGQGLQFLFEYFSETQRNKGNFPGRFSGRQFSNSRSEMNVSTLELGDSALYLCASSLYIHGYTFGSGTRLTVV.

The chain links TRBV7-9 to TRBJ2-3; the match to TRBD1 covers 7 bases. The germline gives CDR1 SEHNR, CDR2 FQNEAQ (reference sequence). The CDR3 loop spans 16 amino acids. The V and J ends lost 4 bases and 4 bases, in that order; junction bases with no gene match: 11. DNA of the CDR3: TGTGCCAGCAGCTCCGACAGGGCGGTCCATCCAGATACGCAGTATTTT. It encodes CASSSDRAVHPDTQYF. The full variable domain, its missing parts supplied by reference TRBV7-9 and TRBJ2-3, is DTGVSQNPRHKITKRGQNVTFRCDPISEHNRLYWYRQTLGQGPEFLTYFQNEAQLEKSRLLSDRFSAERPKGSFSTLEIQRTEQGDSAMYLCASSSDRAVHPDTQYFGPGTRLTVL.

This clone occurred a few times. The CDR3: CASSPLGQGARNGYTF. CDR3 nucleotide sequence: TGTGCCAGCAGCCCCCTTGGACAGGGGGCGCGAAACGGCTACACCTTC. V is TRBV27 and J is TRBJ1-2, with TRBD1 matching over 11 bases. The ends lost 6 bases at V and 8 bases at J; junction bases unmatched: 14. This CDR3 is built from 16 residues. CDR1 and CDR2 from the germline V gene are MNHEY and SMNVEV (reference sequence).

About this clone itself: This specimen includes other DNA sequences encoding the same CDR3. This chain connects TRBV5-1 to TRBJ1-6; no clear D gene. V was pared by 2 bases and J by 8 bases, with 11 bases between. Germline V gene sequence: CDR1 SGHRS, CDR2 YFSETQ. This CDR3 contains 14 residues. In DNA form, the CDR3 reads TGCGCCAGCAGCTTCACTCGGAGGGATTCACCCCTCCACTTT. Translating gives CASSFTRRDSPLHF.

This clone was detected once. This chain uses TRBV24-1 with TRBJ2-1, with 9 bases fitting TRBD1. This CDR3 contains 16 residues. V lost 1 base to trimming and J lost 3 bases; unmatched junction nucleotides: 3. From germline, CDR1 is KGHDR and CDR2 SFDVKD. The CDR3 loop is CATSDFGQGHYNEQFF. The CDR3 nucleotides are TGTGCCACCAGTGATTTCGGACAGGGGCACTACAATGAGCAGTTCTTC.

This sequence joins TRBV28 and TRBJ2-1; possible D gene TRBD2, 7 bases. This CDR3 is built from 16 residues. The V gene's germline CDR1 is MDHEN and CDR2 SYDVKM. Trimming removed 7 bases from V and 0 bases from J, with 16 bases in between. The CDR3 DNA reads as TGTGCCAGCACCTCGCGGGGGCTGAGCTCCTACAATGAGCAGTTCTTC. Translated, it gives CASTSRGLSSYNEQFF.

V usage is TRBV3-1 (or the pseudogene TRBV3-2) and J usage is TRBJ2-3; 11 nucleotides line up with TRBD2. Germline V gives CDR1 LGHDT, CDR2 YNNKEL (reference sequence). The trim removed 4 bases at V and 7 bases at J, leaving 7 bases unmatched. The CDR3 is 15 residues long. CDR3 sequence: CASSPLAGGRNTQYF. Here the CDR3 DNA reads TGTGCCAGCAGCCCTTTAGCGGGGGGGCGGAATACGCAGTATTTT.

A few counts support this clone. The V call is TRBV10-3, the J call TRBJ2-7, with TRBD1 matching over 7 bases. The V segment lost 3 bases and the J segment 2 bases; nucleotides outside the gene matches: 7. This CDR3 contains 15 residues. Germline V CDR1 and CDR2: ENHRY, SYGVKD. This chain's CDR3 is CAISDTDRNTYEQYF. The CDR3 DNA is TGTGCCATCAGTGACACGGACAGGAATACCTACGAGCAGTACTTC.

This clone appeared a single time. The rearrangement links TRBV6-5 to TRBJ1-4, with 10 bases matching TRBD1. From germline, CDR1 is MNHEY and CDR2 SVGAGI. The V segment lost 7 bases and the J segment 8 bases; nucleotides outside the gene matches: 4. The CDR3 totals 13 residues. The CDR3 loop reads CASMRTGGEKLFF. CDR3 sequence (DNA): TGTGCCAGCATGAGGACAGGGGGAGAAAAACTGTTTTTT.

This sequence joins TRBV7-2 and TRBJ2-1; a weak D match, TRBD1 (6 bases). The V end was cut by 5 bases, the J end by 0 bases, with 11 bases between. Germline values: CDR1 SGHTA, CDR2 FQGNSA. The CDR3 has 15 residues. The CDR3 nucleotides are TGTGCCAGCAGCCTAGACAGGAGCTCCTACAATGAGCAGTTCTTC. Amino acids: CASSLDRSSYNEQFF. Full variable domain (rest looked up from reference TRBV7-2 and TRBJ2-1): GAGVSQSPSNKVTEKGKDVELRCDPISGHTALYWYRQSLGQGLEFLIYFQGNSAPDKSGLPSDRFSAERTGGSVSTLTIQRTQQEDSAVYLCASSLDRSSYNEQFFGPGTRLTVL.

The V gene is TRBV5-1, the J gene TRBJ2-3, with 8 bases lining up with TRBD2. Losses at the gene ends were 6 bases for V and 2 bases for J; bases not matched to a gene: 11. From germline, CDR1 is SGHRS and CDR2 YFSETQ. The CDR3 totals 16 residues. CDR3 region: CASKRLAGSDTDTQYF. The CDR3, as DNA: TGCGCCAGCAAAAGGCTAGCGGGTTCCGACACAGATACGCAGTATTTT.